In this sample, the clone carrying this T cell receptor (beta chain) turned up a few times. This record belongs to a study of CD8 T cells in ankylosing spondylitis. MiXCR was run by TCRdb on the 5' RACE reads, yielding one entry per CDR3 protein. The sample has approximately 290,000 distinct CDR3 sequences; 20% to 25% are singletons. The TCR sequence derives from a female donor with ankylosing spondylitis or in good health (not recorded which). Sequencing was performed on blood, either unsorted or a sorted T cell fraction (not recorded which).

The CDR3 nucleotides read TGTGCCAGCAGCTTAGTCCAAGGTCCAGGGGGAAACGAGCAGTACTTC. Protein: CASSLVQGPGGNEQYF. V gene TRBV11-2 combines with J gene TRBJ2-7; 7 bases agree with TRBD1. Germline lookup yields CDR1 SGHAT and CDR2 FQNNGV. The junction had 11 bases not matched to a gene; V was cut back by 1 base and J by 5 bases. The CDR3 covers 16 residues.